These 6 T cell receptor beta chains originate from one sample sequenced in a study of blood T cell repertoires in COVID-19. The assay was immunoSEQ multiplex PCR, and TCRdb's table has in-frame clones only and misses some. The data show about 200,000 clones, around nine tenths seen once. Sequencing was performed on peripheral blood. These receptors came from a man aged 55 to 70 with active or convalescent COVID-19.

This sequence joins TRBV6-4 and TRBJ2-1, with 7 bases lining up with TRBD2. Germline CDR1 is MRHNA and CDR2 is SNTAGT. CDR3 length equals 14 residues. V lost 3 bases to trimming and J lost 10 bases; unmatched junction nucleotides: 9. As DNA, the CDR3 is TGTGCCAGCAGTGAAAGGGCGGGGGTACGAGAGCAGTTCTTC. As protein: CASSERAGVREQFF.

The chain recombines TRBV9 with TRBJ2-7; TRBD1 aligns across 8 bases. Germline V gene sequence: CDR1 SGDLS, CDR2 YYNGEE. The CDR3 covers 15 residues. V lost 1 base and J lost 4; bases outside the gene matches: 7. The CDR3 protein is CASSVWTGMSYEQYF. The DNA of the CDR3 is TGTGCCAGCAGCGTATGGACAGGGATGTCTTACGAGCAGTACTTC.

The J gene is TRBJ1-6, the V gene TRBV3-1 (or the pseudogene TRBV3-2); possibly TRBD1 for D (5 bases). The CDR3 has 13 residues. V gave up 6 bases and J gave up 4 bases, with 7 bases separating them. CDR1 is LGHDT, CDR2 YNNKEL, per germline (reference sequence). CDR3 bases: TGTGCCAGCAGGGCAGGGTATAATTCACCCCTCCACTTT. Protein sequence: CASRAGYNSPLHF.

The rearrangement joins TRBV5-4 to TRBJ1-2; 9 nucleotides align to TRBD1. Trimming removed 5 bases from V and 5 bases from J; junction bases left unmatched: 10. The CDR3 contains 15 residues. CDR1 is SGHNT and CDR2 is YYREEE in the germline V gene (reference sequence). CDR3: CASSTGTGFIYGYTF. CDR3 coding DNA: TGTGCCAGCAGTACAGGGACAGGGTTTATTTATGGCTACACCTTC. The full variable domain, rest sourced from reference TRBV5-4 and TRBJ1-2, is ETGVTQSPTHLIKTRGQQVTLRCSSQSGHNTVSWYQQALGQGPQFIFQYYREEENGRGNFPPRFSGLQFPNYSSELNVNALELDDSALYLCASSTGTGFIYGYTFGSGTRLTVV.

CDR3 residues: CASSEEGRTDTQYF. The CDR3 DNA follows: TGCGCCAGCAGTGAGGAGGGCCGCACAGATACGCAGTATTTT. The rearrangement joins TRBV10-1 to TRBJ2-3, with D perhaps matching TRBD2 (5 bases). V lost 2 bases to trimming and J lost 1 base, with 7 bases between them. The CDR3 covers 14 residues. Germline CDR1 and CDR2: WNHNN and SYGVQD (reference sequence).

The rearrangement joins TRBV7-9 to TRBJ2-7; 9 bases align to TRBD1. CDR1 is SEHNR and CDR2 is FQNEAQ in the germline V gene (reference sequence). The CDR3 covers 14 residues. V was pared by 5 bases and J by 0 bases, with 2 bases of the junction left unmatched. This CDR3 is CASSQTGGSYEQYF. The CDR3 coding sequence is TGTGCCAGCAGCCAGACAGGGGGCTCCTACGAGCAGTACTTC. The complete variable domain, with remaining parts taken from reference TRBV7-9 and TRBJ2-7, reads DTGVSQNPRHKITKRGQNVTFRCDPISEHNRLYWYRQTLGQGPEFLTYFQNEAQLEKSRLLSDRFSAERPKGSFSTLEIQRTEQGDSAMYLCASSQTGGSYEQYFGPGTRLTVT.